The 10 T cell receptor beta chains given below trace back to one sample, sequenced in a study of OX40 agonist ivuxolimab in advanced cancers. Using immunoSEQ multiplex PCR, the repertoire was profiled, and TCRdb retains in-frame clones only, with some absent. Of some 49,000 clones listed, around four fifths are singletons. The sample here was CD4+ or CD8+ T cells sorted from blood, taken in a trial of the OX40 agonist ivuxolimab. The receptors come from an adult with an advanced solid tumor such as melanoma, head and neck, liver or kidney cancer.

The table lists this clone with a count of one. The chain joins TRBV11-2 to TRBJ2-7; the D gene is possibly TRBD2 (6 bases). Trimming took off 6 bases at V and 5 bases at J, with 14 bases between the two ends. The CDR3 loop spans 13 amino acids. Germline V gene sequence: CDR1 SGHAT, CDR2 FQNNGV. In nucleotides, the CDR3 is TGTGCCAGCAGAGGGACTTGGCCGGACGAGCAGTACTTC. It translates to CASRGTWPDEQYF. Drawing the rest from reference TRBV11-2 and TRBJ2-7, the complete variable domain is EAGVAQSPRYKIIEKRQSVAFWCNPISGHATLYWYQQILGQGPKLLIQFQNNGVVDDSQLPKDRFSAERLKGVDSTLKIQPAKLEDSAVYLCASRGTWPDEQYFGPGTRLTVT.

The chain links TRBV6-1 to TRBJ2-7; D unresolved. Trimming took off 1 base at V and 7 bases at J, with 11 bases between the two ends. The CDR3 spans 13 residues. Per germline, CDR1 MNHNS and CDR2 SASEGT. CDR3 region: CASSEGYVREQYF. The CDR3 DNA follows: TGTGCCAGCAGTGAAGGTTACGTCCGGGAGCAGTACTTC.

The chain joins TRBV11-2 to TRBJ1-6, with unresolved D. The length of the CDR3 is 17 residues. Per germline, CDR1 SGHAT and CDR2 FQNNGV. Trimming took 2 bases from V and 2 from J, leaving 13 bases between them. The CDR3 is CASSLPPGRAYNSPLHF. In DNA form, the CDR3 reads TGTGCCAGCAGCTTACCCCCGGGTCGCGCCTATAATTCACCCCTCCACTTT. Combining the CDR3 with reference TRBV11-2 and TRBJ1-6 gives the whole variable domain EAGVAQSPRYKIIEKRQSVAFWCNPISGHATLYWYQQILGQGPKLLIQFQNNGVVDDSQLPKDRFSAERLKGVDSTLKIQPAKLEDSAVYLCASSLPPGRAYNSPLHFGNGTRLTVT.

The rearrangement uses TRBV10-3 and TRBJ1-3; weak D call: TRBD1 (5 bases). Per the germline V gene, CDR1 is ENHRY and CDR2 is SYGVKD. This CDR3 has 15 amino acids. Trimming shortened V by 6 bases and J by 4 bases, and 16 bases separated the two germline ends. The CDR3 DNA is TGTGCCATCAGCTCCATCAGGGCATCCGGAAACACCATATATTTT. Encoded protein: CAISSIRASGNTIYF.

Worth noting for this clone: One end of the junction is discordant with germline, which a read error may explain. This chain links TRBV6-1 with TRBJ1-3, with 8 nucleotides matching TRBD1. Germline V gives CDR1 MNHNS, CDR2 SASEGT. The CDR3 length is 12 residues. CDR3 region: CASSEAQRDRNF. CDR3 DNA: TGTGCCAGCAGTGAAGCGCAAAGGGACAGGAATTTT.

The chain employs TRBV5-4 and TRBJ2-4, with 10 bases identical to TRBD1. The CDR3 is 15 residues long. The V gene end was trimmed by 5 bases and the J gene end by 1 base; junction bases not matched to a gene: 3. CDR1 and CDR2 from the germline V gene are SGHNT and YYREEE (reference sequence). CDR3 region: CASREDRGAKNIQYF. The CDR3 coding sequence is TGTGCCAGCAGAGAGGACAGGGGGGCCAAAAACATTCAGTACTTC.

This clone was picked up one time. The V call is TRBV5-5, the J call TRBJ2-5, with 10 bases that match TRBD2. In germline, CDR1 is SGHKS, CDR2 YYEKEE (reference sequence). Trimming cost V 3 bases and J 4 bases; bases outside gene matches: 9. The CDR3 consists of 16 residues. The CDR3 DNA sequence: TGTGCCAGCAGCTATAATCAGCGGGGGGGCGCAGAGACCCAGTACTTC. It codes for CASSYNQRGGAETQYF.

The sample holds a few counts of this clone. The rearrangement uses TRBV7-2 and TRBJ2-5; 10 nucleotides agree with TRBD2. Germline V gene lookup returns CDR1 SGHTA and CDR2 FQGNSA. The CDR3 has 15 amino acids. The ends lost 5 bases at V and 5 bases at J; junction bases unmatched: 8. The CDR3 DNA follows: TGTGCCAGCAGCCCCCGAGCGGGGGGGCTTGAGACCCAGTACTTC. The encoded protein is CASSPRAGGLETQYF.

This clone has more than one count but fewer than ten. The chain couples TRBV2 to TRBJ1-6; TRBD1 matches at 8 bases. Germline CDR1 reads SNHLY; CDR2 reads FYNNEI. This CDR3 is built from 14 residues. V lost 4 bases, J lost 7 bases, and 3 bases stayed unmatched. The CDR3 protein is CASSGDRRNSPLHF. In DNA, the CDR3 is TGTGCCAGCAGTGGGGACAGGCGGAATTCACCCCTCCACTTT.

V is TRBV5-8 and J is TRBJ1-2; 9 bases fit TRBD1. The J segment lost 3 bases and the V segment lost 3 bases, leaving 6 bases of the junction unmatched. The CDR3 runs to 15 residues. Germline loops: CDR1 SGHTS, CDR2 YDEGEE. For the CDR3, the DNA is TGTGCCAGCAGCTCGAAACAGGGGGCAGACTATGGCTACACCTTC. Translating gives CASSSKQGADYGYTF. Based on the CDR3 plus reference TRBV5-8 and TRBJ1-2, the full variable domain is EAGVTQSPTHLIKTRGQQATLRCSPISGHTSVYWYQQALGLGLQFLLWYDEGEERNRGNFPPRFSGRQFPNYSSELNVNALELEDSALYLCASSSKQGADYGYTFGSGTRLTVV.